This TCR beta chain was observed in a study of glioma-infiltrating T cells. This clonotype was counted once. As yet, its antigen is unknown. A much larger clonotype is one base distant, so this may be a read error. The CDR3 runs 14 residues. CDR1 and CDR2 from the germline V gene are MNHEY and SVGEGT. Trimming left V 8 bases short and J 7 bases short, with 20 bases between. Overall study results and limits: Tissue-blood divergence was below expectation in non-neoplastic patients, above in gliomas. Tissue and blood shared very few CDR3 sequences.

Amplification of TCR alpha and beta CDR3 regions from RNA used iRepertoire nested multiplex PCR. Tissue mRNA or PBMC total RNA, roughly 85-450 ng, went into one-step reverse transcription and amplification. TCRdb reprocessed the multiplex PCR reads with MiXCR, giving one entry per CDR3 protein. The profile shows 95,000 to 110,000 distinct CDR3 sequences, about 28% of them singletons. The chain employs TRBV6-2 or TRBV6-3 and TRBJ1-1, with unresolved D. The source of this sequence is a human donor with low-grade glioma or glioblastoma, undergoing nonglioma brain surgery, or in good health (not recorded which). The sequenced sample consisted of glioma tissue, nonneoplastic brain tissue, or PBMCs (not recorded which). This CDR3 reads CASALVQSNYEAFF. The CDR3 DNA follows: TGTGCCAGCGCTCTGGTACAGAGCAATTATGAAGCTTTCTTT.